The 17 T cell receptor beta chains reported below all come from one sample, sequenced in a study of T cell responses to AZD1222 COVID-19 vaccine. Measured with immunoSEQ multiplex PCR; TCRdb has only the in-frame clones, and not every one. The data show more than 100,000 clones, 75% to 90% seen once. Sequencing used peripheral blood, obtained on day 0 of AZD1222 vaccination. These TCRs come from an adult in good health.

This chain links TRBV7-9 with TRBJ1-5; D is ambiguous. The ends were cut back, 1 base at V and 0 bases at J, with 1 base in the middle. The CDR3 length is 13 residues. Germline values: CDR1 SEHNR, CDR2 FQNEAQ (reference sequence). This chain's CDR3 is CASSLDSNQPQHF. The DNA of the CDR3 is TGTGCCAGCAGCTTAGATAGCAATCAGCCCCAGCATTTT.

This sequence joins TRBV28 and TRBJ2-7; D is possibly TRBD1 (6 bases). Germline V lookup: CDR1 MDHEN, CDR2 SYDVKM. This CDR3 contains 15 residues. V lost 1 base and J 1 base, leaving 11 bases between the germline ends. The CDR3 coding sequence is TGTGCCAGCAGTTTATACCCGACAGGATCCTACGAGCAGTACTTC. Residues: CASSLYPTGSYEQYF.

The genes are TRBV30 and TRBJ1-2, with D hard to call. Germline CDR1 reads GTSNPN; CDR2 reads SVGIG (reference sequence). CDR3 length: 14 residues. V gave up 0 bases and J gave up 4 bases, with 12 bases separating them. This chain's CDR3 is CAWSVPLVGYGYTF. CDR3 coding DNA: TGTGCCTGGAGTGTCCCCCTCGTGGGCTATGGCTACACCTTC.

This clone was seen only once. V is TRBV28 and J is TRBJ2-5; 12 bases fit TRBD2. The CDR3 loop spans 16 amino acids. The germline gives CDR1 MDHEN, CDR2 SYDVKM. Unmatched junction bases numbered 2, after V lost 2 bases and J lost 1 base. CDR3 nucleotides: TGTGCCAGCAGTTTAGGACTAGCGGGGCCCCAAGAGACCCAGTACTTC. Protein: CASSLGLAGPQETQYF.

This chain connects TRBV7-9 to TRBJ1-1, with unresolved D. From germline, CDR1 is SEHNR and CDR2 FQNEAQ (reference sequence). V gave up 0 bases and J gave up 8 bases, with 19 bases separating them. The CDR3 is made up of 16 amino acids. CDR3 nucleotide sequence: TGTGCCAGCAGCTTAGCTGGCCGTCGAACAATCGCGGAAGCTTTCTTT. Translated: CASSLAGRRTIAEAFF.

This rearrangement joins TRBV27 to TRBJ2-5; D not certain. Germline V gene sequence: CDR1 MNHEY, CDR2 SMNVEV (reference sequence). The V gene lost 5 bases and the J gene lost 4 bases, with 11 bases spanning the gap. The CDR3 extends over 13 amino acids. The CDR3 DNA reads as TGTGCCAGCAGTCGCGGAGCGCTAGAGACCCAGTACTTC. As protein: CASSRGALETQYF.

The chain carries TRBV2 and TRBJ2-1; 7 nucleotides agree with TRBD2. Germline CDR1 SNHLY, CDR2 FYNNEI. V trimming: 6 bases; J trimming: 4 bases; junction bases outside the gene matches: 9. The CDR3 has 15 residues. The DNA of the CDR3 is TGTGCCAGCAGCGCGCAGCGGGGAGGGTACAATGAGCAGTTCTTC. This gives the protein CASSAQRGGYNEQFF. Drawing the rest from reference TRBV2 and TRBJ2-1, the complete variable domain is EPEVTQTPSHQVTQMGQEVILRCVPISNHLYFYWYRQILGQKVEFLVSFYNNEISEKSEIFDDQFSVERPDGSNFTLKIRSTKLEDSAMYFCASSAQRGGYNEQFFGPGTRLTVL.

This clone occurred once. This chain's CDR3 is CASSSFQGNYGYTF. The CDR3 nucleotides are TGTGCCAGCAGTTCCTTCCAGGGGAACTATGGCTACACCTTC. The gene calls are TRBV28 and TRBJ1-2, with a possible D match to TRBD1 (6 bases). Per the germline V gene, CDR1 is MDHEN and CDR2 is SYDVKM. The CDR3 extends over 14 amino acids. V lost 4 bases, J lost 2 bases, and 11 bases lay in between.

The rearrangement joins TRBV12-5 to TRBJ1-1, with 8 bases aligning to TRBD1. V lost 6 bases, J lost 1 base, and 4 bases stayed unmatched. The germline gives CDR1 LGHNT, CDR2 FRNRAP. CDR3 length: 14 residues. CDR3 sequence: CASGETGANTEAFF. CDR3 in DNA: TGTGCTAGTGGGGAGACAGGGGCGAACACTGAAGCTTTCTTT.

The J gene is TRBJ1-1, the V gene TRBV7-9; D is unresolved. Germline assignment: CDR1 SEHNR and CDR2 FQNEAQ (reference sequence). The V end lost 2 bases, the J end lost 2 bases, and 12 bases lay between the germline ends. This CDR3 has 15 amino acids. The CDR3 region has the DNA TGTGCCAGCAGCTTAAACCCCTTCGGAAACACTGAAGCTTTCTTT. Its translation: CASSLNPFGNTEAFF.

V and J are TRBV3-1 (or the pseudogene TRBV3-2) and TRBJ2-2, with D hard to call. Trimming removed 4 bases from V and 6 bases from J, with 12 bases in between. The CDR3 length is 14 residues. Germline lookup yields CDR1 LGHDT and CDR2 YNNKEL (reference sequence). The CDR3 sequence: CASSLGIYAGELFF. CDR3 coding DNA: TGTGCCAGCAGCCTCGGAATCTATGCCGGGGAGCTGTTTTTT.

J is TRBJ1-6 and V is TRBV9; possible D gene TRBD1, 5 bases. Germline CDR1 is SGDLS and CDR2 is YYNGEE. The V gene lost 0 bases and the J gene lost 0 bases, with 7 bases spanning the gap. This CDR3 has 16 amino acids. The CDR3 sequence is CASSVGGSSYNSPLHF. As DNA, the CDR3 is TGTGCCAGCAGCGTAGGGGGGAGCTCCTATAATTCACCCCTCCACTTT.

The rearrangement joins TRBV3-1 (or the pseudogene TRBV3-2) to TRBJ1-2, with a possible D match to TRBD1 (6 bases). Germline V CDR1 and CDR2: LGHDT, YNNKEL (reference sequence). V was pared by 1 base and J by 5 bases, with 20 bases between. CDR3 length equals 17 residues. The CDR3 spells CASSQVPGGQRGYGYTF. CDR3 coding DNA: TGTGCCAGCAGCCAAGTTCCCGGGGGCCAAAGGGGATATGGCTACACCTTC.

The rearrangement uses TRBV15 and TRBJ1-2; 9 bases agree with TRBD1. CDR1 is LNHNV and CDR2 is YYDKDF in the germline V gene (reference sequence). Trimming cost V 3 bases and J 5 bases; bases outside gene matches: 4. This CDR3 is built from 14 residues. The CDR3 sequence is CATSSRTGEYGYTF. The CDR3 DNA sequence: TGTGCCACCAGCAGCCGGACAGGGGAGTATGGCTACACCTTC.

J is TRBJ2-7 and V is TRBV7-9; 7 nucleotides match TRBD1. CDR3 length: 15 residues. With V trimmed by 0 bases and J by 3 bases, 5 bases remained unmatched. The germline V gene has CDR1 SEHNR and CDR2 FQNEAQ (reference sequence). The CDR3 reads CASSLAGGGFYEQYF. DNA for the CDR3: TGTGCCAGCAGCTTAGCAGGGGGCGGGTTCTACGAGCAGTACTTC.

This clone has just one count. The CDR3 coding sequence is TGTGCCAGCAGTTTATGGGGACCGACAGGGGTAGAAGATACGCAGTATTTT. Translating it yields CASSLWGPTGVEDTQYF. The chain links TRBV27 to TRBJ2-3, with 8 bases identical to TRBD1. J gave up 5 bases and V 1 base, and 11 bases lay outside the gene matches. The CDR3 has 17 amino acids. The germline V gene has CDR1 MNHEY and CDR2 SMNVEV (reference sequence).

The genes are TRBV6-2 or TRBV6-3 and TRBJ2-7; D gene uncertain. Germline values: CDR1 MNHEY, CDR2 SVGEGT. Trimming took 0 bases from V and 3 from J, leaving 9 bases between them. The CDR3 sequence is 14 residues long. Written as DNA, the CDR3 is TGTGCCAGCAGTTACTCGATTGTAGGCTACGAGCAGTACTTC. Protein product: CASSYSIVGYEQYF.